This TCR beta chain derives from a study of cytomegalovirus exposure and HLA in healthy donors. Germline CDR1 is LNHDA and CDR2 is SQIVND (reference sequence). CDR3 length equals 16 residues. V dropped 6 bases and J dropped 1 base, with 18 bases sitting between them. The study ran its PCR with 60 Vbeta and 13 Jbeta primers. The data were produced by immunoSEQ multiplex PCR, yet TCRdb's version contains in-frame clones alone and is incomplete. The data contain about 140,000 clones, roughly 80% of them seen just once; the ten biggest clones take up approximately 3%. The chain links TRBV19 to TRBJ1-1; tentative D call: TRBD1 (5 bases). This clonotype was sampled from a female donor in good health and CMV-seronegative. Sequencing was done on a sample of PBMCs. CDR3 residues: CASSYQAGVANTEAFF. CDR3 nucleotide sequence: TGTGCCAGTAGCTACCAAGCGGGGGTTGCGAACACTGAAGCTTTCTTT. The full variable domain, rest sourced from reference TRBV19 and TRBJ1-1, is DGGITQSPKYLFRKEGQNVTLSCEQNLNHDAMYWYRQDPGQGLRLIYYSQIVNDFQKGDIAEGYSVSREKKESFPLTVTSAQKNPTAFYLCASSYQAGVANTEAFFGQGTRLTVV.